This record looks at one T cell receptor beta chain sequence and its context. Naive, central memory, regulatory and stem cell-like memory cells within the CD4+ compartment were sorted using CD45RO/CCR7/CD25/CD127/CD95/CD27. This entry belongs to a study of beta chain features in type 1 diabetes. Across the whole study: Cell yields, gender and age were similar in healthy donors and patients.

CDR3 length equals 14 residues. With 2 bases clipped from V and 1 base from J, the junction kept 2 bases outside the gene matches. The germline CDR1 and CDR2 sequences are SGDLS and YYNGEE. The whole isolated RNA underwent reverse transcription, so sequencing captured expressed TCRB transcripts. TCRdb's copy holds only in-frame clones and misses some; the assay was immunoSEQ multiplex PCR. The sample carries 220,000 or so clones, roughly 70% recorded once. Material for sequencing was naive CD4+ T cells from blood. This sequence originates from a man aged 30-40 years in good health. The V and J genes are TRBV9 and TRBJ2-7; TRBD2 matches 8 bases. Here the CDR3 DNA reads TGTGCCAGCAGCGTGACGGGAGGGTCCTACGAGCAGTACTTC. Translation: CASSVTGGSYEQYF.